The 16 T cell receptor beta chains listed next were all sequenced from one sample in a study of blood T cells in healthy people across ages. A second PCR, run for about 7 to 12 cycles, used a sample-barcoded 5' primer plus a J-beta primer mix. In TCRdb, the 5' RACE reads were re-called with MiXCR into one record per CDR3 protein. The table shows 1.5 million to 2 million distinct CDR3 sequences, with 28% occurring only once. The sequencing sample was made of blood. The receptors shown here come from a woman aged 25 to 39 in good health.

This sequence joins TRBV4-2 and TRBJ2-3, with D unresolved. This CDR3 comprises 16 residues. V lost 4 bases, J lost 0 bases, and 14 bases lay in between. Germline lookup yields CDR1 LGHNA and CDR2 YNFKEQ. The CDR3 nucleotides read TGTGCCAGCAGCCCCTTTCTGGCGAGTAGCACAGATACGCAGTATTTT. Amino acid sequence: CASSPFLASSTDTQYF.

This clonotype turned up a few times. The chain links TRBV20-1 to TRBJ2-1; a weak D match, TRBD1 (5 bases). V gave up 2 bases and J gave up 10 bases, with 15 bases separating them. The CDR3 length is 13 residues. Germline CDR1 and CDR2: DFQATT and SNEGSKA (reference sequence). This CDR3 is CSARPGQGWEQFF. CDR3 sequence (DNA): TGCAGTGCTAGACCAGGACAAGGTTGGGAGCAGTTCTTC.

This clonotype was detected a few times. CDR3 nucleotide sequence: TGTGCCAAACCCGGGACAGAGACTGGCTACACCTTC. Translation: CAKPGTETGYTF. This sequence joins TRBV6-4 and TRBJ1-2; 7 bases are shared with TRBD1. The germline CDR1 and CDR2 sequences are MRHNA and SNTAGT. Trimming cost V 10 bases and J 7 bases; bases outside gene matches: 9. There are 12 residues in the CDR3.

This chain connects TRBV11-2 to TRBJ1-1, with unresolved D. The CDR3 covers 15 residues. Germline lookup yields CDR1 SGHAT and CDR2 FQNNGV. The V and J ends lost 5 bases and 14 bases respectively, with 27 bases between them. The CDR3 region is CASSNRLVGGGERFF. CDR3 DNA: TGTGCCAGCAGCAACAGACTAGTAGGCGGCGGGGAGCGGTTCTTT. Combining the CDR3 with reference TRBV11-2 and TRBJ1-1 gives the whole variable domain EAGVAQSPRYKIIEKRQSVAFWCNPISGHATLYWYQQILGQGPKLLIQFQNNGVVDDSQLPKDRFSAERLKGVDSTLKIQPAKLEDSAVYLCASSNRLVGGGERFFGQGTRLTVV.

This clonotype was seen more than once but under ten times. J is TRBJ2-1 and V is TRBV9; 10 nucleotides match TRBD2. The germline gives CDR1 SGDLS, CDR2 YYNGEE. CDR3 length: 20 residues. Trimming at V came to 3 bases and at J to 2 bases, leaving 17 bases not matched to a gene. DNA for the CDR3: TGTGCCAGCAGCGGACCTCGTGAAGCGGGGGGGAAACGGGCCTACAATGAGCAGTTCTTC. Encoded protein: CASSGPREAGGKRAYNEQFF.

V gene TRBV12-3 or TRBV12-4 combines with J gene TRBJ1-2; TRBD1 is a possible D gene (6 bases). The CDR3 sequence is 13 residues long. V shed 4 bases and J shed 5 bases, with 11 bases lying between them. The CDR3 coding sequence is TGTGCCAGCAGTTGGACAGCGATTTATGGCTACACCTTC. As protein: CASSWTAIYGYTF.

Note on this clonotype: Since no conserved phenylalanine or tryptophan closes the CDR3, a read error is the likely cause. This chain uses TRBV3-1 with TRBJ1-5; possible D gene TRBD1, 5 bases. Trimming stripped 4 bases from V and 5 bases from J, with 9 bases between. The CDR3 runs 13 residues. The germline V gene has CDR1 LGHDT and CDR2 YNNKEL (reference sequence). In nucleotides, the CDR3 is TGTGCCAGCAGCCTGGCGGGGGATCAGCCCCAGCATTGT. This translates into CASSLAGDQPQHC.

This clonotype was found a few times. J is TRBJ2-1 and V is TRBV7-8; 8 bases line up with TRBD2. V was pared by 3 bases and J by 8 bases, with 9 bases of the junction left unmatched. There are 15 residues in the CDR3. CDR1 and CDR2 from the germline V gene are SGHVS and FQNEAQ. Here the CDR3 reads CASSFKAGVRYEQFF. The CDR3 DNA sequence: TGTGCCAGCAGCTTTAAAGCGGGAGTAAGATATGAGCAGTTCTTC.

The genes are TRBV3-1 and TRBJ2-1, with 7 bases lining up with TRBD2. The CDR3 sequence is 14 residues long. V was pared by 5 bases and J by 3 bases, with 4 bases of the junction left unmatched. Germline V gene sequence: CDR1 LGHDT, CDR2 YNNKEL (reference sequence). CDR3 residues: CASSFRDYYNEQFF. The CDR3 bases are TGTGCCAGCAGCTTCCGGGACTACTACAATGAGCAGTTCTTC.

The chain joins TRBV7-2 to TRBJ2-1; 10 nucleotides line up with TRBD2. CDR1 is SGHTA, CDR2 FQGNSA, per germline. CDR3 length: 15 residues. The V gene end was trimmed by 3 bases and the J gene end by 8 bases; junction bases not matched to a gene: 7. CDR3 residues: CASSLGAGGPHEQFF. In DNA, the CDR3 is TGTGCCAGCAGCTTGGGAGCGGGGGGGCCCCATGAGCAGTTCTTC.

In its sample, this clonotype was seen a few times. CDR3 loop: CASSLQGGLGETQYF. DNA for the CDR3: TGTGCCAGCAGTTTACAAGGGGGGCTGGGGGAGACCCAGTACTTC. V gene TRBV12-3 or TRBV12-4 combines with J gene TRBJ2-5; perhaps D is TRBD1 or TRBD2 (6 bases each). This CDR3 comprises 15 residues. Trimming removed 2 bases at V and 5 bases at J, with 15 bases between.

The table lists this clonotype with a few counts. This rearrangement joins TRBV4-1 to TRBJ2-7; D is undetermined. Trimming removed 4 bases from V and 2 bases from J, with 12 bases in between. The V gene's germline CDR1 is MGHRA and CDR2 YSYEKL. The CDR3 sequence is 14 residues long. CDR3 amino acids: CASSPSISTYEQYF. The CDR3 bases are TGCGCCAGCAGCCCATCGATAAGCACCTACGAGCAGTACTTC.

Comment on this clonotype: Relative to the germline gene, one junction end is altered; a read error may explain this. The chain couples TRBV7-9 to TRBJ2-1; 8 positions agree with TRBD1. CDR3 length equals 14 residues. The germline CDR1 and CDR2 sequences are SEHNR and FQNEAQ (reference sequence). CDR3 DNA: TGTGCCAGCAGTTCCCGGACAGGGCTCAATGGGCAGTTCTTC. Its protein is CASSSRTGLNGQFF.

In regard to this clonotype: This could be a read error, since a much larger clone is one nucleotide away. This sequence joins TRBV7-2 and TRBJ2-5; D call uncertain. This CDR3 region has 13 residues. Germline V CDR1 and CDR2: SGHTA, FQGNSA. CDR3 in DNA: TGTGCCGGCAGCCGAGGAAGCTCGGAGACCCAGTACTTC. Translation gives CAGSRGSSETQYF.

CDR3 nucleotides: TGCAGTGCGCCGGACCAGAACACCGGGGAGCTGTTTTTT. Amino acids: CSAPDQNTGELFF. The chain joins TRBV20-1 to TRBJ2-2, with D unresolved. Germline V gene lookup returns CDR1 DFQATT and CDR2 SNEGSKA (reference sequence). The V end lost 6 bases, the J end lost 1 base, and 9 bases lay between the germline ends. The CDR3 is made up of 13 amino acids.

This clonotype was seen repeatedly, ten times or more. This chain connects TRBV11-2 to TRBJ2-4, with a possible D match to TRBD1 (5 bases). The ends were cut back, 5 bases at V and 15 bases at J, with 20 bases in the middle. This CDR3 has 13 residues. CDR1 and CDR2 (germline): SGHAT, FQNNGV. CDR3 residues: CASSQGPNNPGYF. The CDR3 nucleotides are TGTGCCAGCAGCCAGGGTCCAAACAACCCGGGGTACTTC.